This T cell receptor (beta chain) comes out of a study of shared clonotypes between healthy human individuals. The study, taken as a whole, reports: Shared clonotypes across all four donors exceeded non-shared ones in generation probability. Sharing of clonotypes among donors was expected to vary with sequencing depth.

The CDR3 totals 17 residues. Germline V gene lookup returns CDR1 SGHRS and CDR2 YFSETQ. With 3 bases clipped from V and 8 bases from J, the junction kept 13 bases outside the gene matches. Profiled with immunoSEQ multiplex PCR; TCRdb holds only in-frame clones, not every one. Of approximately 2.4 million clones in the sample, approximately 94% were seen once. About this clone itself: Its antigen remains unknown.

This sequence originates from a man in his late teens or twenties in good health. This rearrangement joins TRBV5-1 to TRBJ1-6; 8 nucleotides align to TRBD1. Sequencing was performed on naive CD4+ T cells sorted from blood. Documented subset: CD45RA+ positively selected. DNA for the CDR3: TGCGCCAGCAGCTCAGGGGGCGCAGAATTAATGGATTCACCCCTCCACTTT. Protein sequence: CASSSGGAELMDSPLHF.